What follows is one TCR beta chain and its context. No antigen is known for it. The missing conserved phenylalanine or tryptophan at the end of this CDR3 makes a read error likely. TCRdb re-analysed the reads in MiXCR, keeping a single row per CDR3 protein. The sample has about 740,000 distinct CDR3 sequences, 35% to 45% seen once. This sample is drawn from a study of T cell repertoires in cytomegalovirus infection. Study-level information: Public TCR beta signatures indicated both CMV infection and matching HLA type. Study-wide results and caveats: Cumulative public TCR beta family frequency identified carriers of CMV plus the relevant HLA.

With V trimmed by 5 bases and J by 8 bases, 13 bases remained unmatched. Germline V gene data show CDR1 as MDHEN and CDR2 as SYDVKM. The CDR3 loop spans 15 amino acids. The sequenced sample consisted of PBMCs. The receptor's source is a human donor in good health (CMV status not recorded). Some clones in this sample may be carry-over from other donors' samples. The V call is TRBV28, the J call TRBJ2-3; 7 bases line up with TRBD2. This CDR3 reads CASSLLGTTTSTQYC. DNA for the CDR3: TGTGCCAGCAGTCTACTTGGGACTACCACCTCTACGCAGTATTGT.